This T cell receptor (beta chain) was profiled in a study of T cells in Graves' hyperthyroidism and ophthalmopathy. J gave up 3 bases and V 4 bases, and 2 bases lay outside the gene matches. The CDR3 is 13 residues long. Germline V gene sequence: CDR1 MNHEY, CDR2 SMNVEV (reference sequence). TCR beta CDR3 sequences were amplified from RNA transcripts. The study used the HTBI primer set for a first-round RT-PCR of the TCR CDR3. TCRdb fed the multiplex PCR reads into MiXCR, producing one record per CDR3 protein. The sample includes under 800,000 distinct CDR3 sequences, 13% to 15% of them seen just once. On the basis of clinical symptoms, serum thyroxine and TRAb, thyroid ultrasound and orbital computed tomography, diagnoses were made. This sample holds PBMCs from roughly 10 ml fresh peripheral blood.

V is TRBV27 and J is TRBJ2-5; 7 bases map to TRBD1. The sample was blood. This clonotype originated in a woman aged 18-29 years with Graves' hyperthyroidism. This CDR3 is CASSWDSKETQYF. In DNA, the CDR3 is TGTGCCAGCAGTTGGGACAGCAAAGAGACCCAGTACTTC.